The 4 T cell receptor beta chains below were found in one sample sequenced in a study of T cells in tuberculosis. Profiled with immunoSEQ multiplex PCR; TCRdb holds only in-frame clones, not every one. Of some 41,000 clones in the sample, roughly 94% were seen once. Specimen: PBMCs. The receptors were sampled from a donor between 10 and 35 years old with latent tuberculosis or without tuberculosis infection. Some clones in this sample may be carry-over from other donors' samples.

This clone was observed a single time. The chain has TRBV6-4 and TRBJ2-3, with 11 bases fitting TRBD2. This CDR3 is 15 amino acids long. V dropped 6 bases and J dropped 1; count of bases not matched to a gene: 3. Germline values: CDR1 MRHNA, CDR2 SNTAGT. The CDR3 spells CASSRLAGRTDTQYF. In DNA, the CDR3 is TGTGCCAGCAGCCGACTAGCGGGGCGCACAGATACGCAGTATTTT.

This chain joins TRBV4-3 and TRBJ2-6; the D gene is possibly TRBD1 (5 bases). Germline V gives CDR1 LGHNA, CDR2 YSLEER. The CDR3 is made up of 19 amino acids. Trimming took 4 bases from V and 0 from J, leaving 19 bases between them. The CDR3 coding sequence is TGCGCCAGCAGCCGTAGGGCCGGCAGGGTACCCTCTGGGGCCAACGTCCTGACTTTC. Encoded protein: CASSRRAGRVPSGANVLTF.

The chain uses TRBV15 and TRBJ1-2; TRBD1 matches at 11 bases. Germline CDR1 reads LNHNV; CDR2 reads YYDKDF (reference sequence). V gave up 0 bases and J gave up 4 bases; unmatched junction bases: 7. The CDR3 extends over 17 amino acids. In DNA, the CDR3 is TGTGCCACCAGCAGAGAAGGGTGGACAGGGGGCATCTATGGCTACACCTTC. Its translation: CATSREGWTGGIYGYTF.

The J gene is TRBJ2-7, the V gene TRBV7-3, with 9 bases that match TRBD1. Germline V gives CDR1 SGHTA, CDR2 FQGTGA. The V segment lost 3 bases and the J segment 2 bases; nucleotides outside the gene matches: 8. The CDR3 spans 16 residues. CDR3 region: CASSFSGTGTTYEQYF. The CDR3 DNA sequence: TGTGCCAGCAGCTTTTCCGGGACAGGGACTACCTACGAGCAGTACTTC.